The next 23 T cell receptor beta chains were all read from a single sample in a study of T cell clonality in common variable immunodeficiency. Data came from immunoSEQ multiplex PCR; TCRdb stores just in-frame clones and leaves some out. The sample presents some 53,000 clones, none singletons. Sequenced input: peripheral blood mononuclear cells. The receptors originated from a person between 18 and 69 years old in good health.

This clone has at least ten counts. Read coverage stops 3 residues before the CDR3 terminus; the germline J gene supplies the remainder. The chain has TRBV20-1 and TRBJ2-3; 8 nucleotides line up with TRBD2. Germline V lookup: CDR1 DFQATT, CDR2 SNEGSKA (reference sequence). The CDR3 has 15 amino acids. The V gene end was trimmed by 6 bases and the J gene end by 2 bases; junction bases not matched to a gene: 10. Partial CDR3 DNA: TGCAGTGCGCCCCGCGGGGGGCTAGACACAGATACG. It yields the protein CSAPRGGLDTDT. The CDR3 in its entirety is CSAPRGGLDTDTQYF.

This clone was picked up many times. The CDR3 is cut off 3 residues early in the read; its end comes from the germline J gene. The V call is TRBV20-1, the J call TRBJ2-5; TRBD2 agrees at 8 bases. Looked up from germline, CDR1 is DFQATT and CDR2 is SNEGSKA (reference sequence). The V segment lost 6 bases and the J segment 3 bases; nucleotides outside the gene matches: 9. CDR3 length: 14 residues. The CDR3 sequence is CSARSGRGEETQYF. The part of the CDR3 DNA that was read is TGCAGTGCCAGGTCTGGGCGGGGGGAAGAGACC.

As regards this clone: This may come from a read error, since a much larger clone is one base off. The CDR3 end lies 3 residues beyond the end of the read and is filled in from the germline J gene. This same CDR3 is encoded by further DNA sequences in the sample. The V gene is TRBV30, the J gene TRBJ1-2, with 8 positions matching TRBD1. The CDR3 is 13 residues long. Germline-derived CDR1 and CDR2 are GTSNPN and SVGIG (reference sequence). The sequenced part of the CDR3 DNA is TGTGCCTGGAGTCCAGGGGGCATGGATGGT. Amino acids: CAWSPGGMDG. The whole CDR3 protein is CAWSPGGMDGYTF.

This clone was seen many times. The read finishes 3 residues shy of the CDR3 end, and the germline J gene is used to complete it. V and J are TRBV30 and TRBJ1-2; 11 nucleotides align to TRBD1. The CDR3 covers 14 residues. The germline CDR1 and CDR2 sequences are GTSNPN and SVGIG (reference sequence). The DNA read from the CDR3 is TGTGCCTGGGGCGGGGGGACAGGGGGGTCCGGC. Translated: CAWGGGTGGSG. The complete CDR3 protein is CAWGGGTGGSGYTF.

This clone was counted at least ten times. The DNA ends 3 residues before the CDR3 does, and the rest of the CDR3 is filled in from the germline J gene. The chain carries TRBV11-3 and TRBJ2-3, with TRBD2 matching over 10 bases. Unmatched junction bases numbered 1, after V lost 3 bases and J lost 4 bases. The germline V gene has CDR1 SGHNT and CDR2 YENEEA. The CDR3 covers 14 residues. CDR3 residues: CASSFSGRPDTQYF. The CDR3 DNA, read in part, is TGTGCCAGCAGCTTTAGCGGGAGGCCAGATACG.

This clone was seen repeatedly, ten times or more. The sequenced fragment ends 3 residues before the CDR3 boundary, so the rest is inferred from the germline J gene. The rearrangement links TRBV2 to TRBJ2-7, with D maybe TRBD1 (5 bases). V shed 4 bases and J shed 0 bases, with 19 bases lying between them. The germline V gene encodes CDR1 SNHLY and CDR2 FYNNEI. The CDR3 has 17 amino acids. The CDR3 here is CASSAQDTISPSYEQYF. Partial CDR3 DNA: TGTGCCAGCAGTGCTCAGGACACGATCTCCCCCTCCTACGAG. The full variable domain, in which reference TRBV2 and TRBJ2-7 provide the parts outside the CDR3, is EPEVTQTPSHQVTQMGQEVILRCVPISNHLYFYWYRQILGQKVEFLVSFYNNEISEKSEIFDDQFSVERPDGSNFTLKIRSTKLEDSAMYFCASSAQDTISPSYEQYFGPGTRLTVT.

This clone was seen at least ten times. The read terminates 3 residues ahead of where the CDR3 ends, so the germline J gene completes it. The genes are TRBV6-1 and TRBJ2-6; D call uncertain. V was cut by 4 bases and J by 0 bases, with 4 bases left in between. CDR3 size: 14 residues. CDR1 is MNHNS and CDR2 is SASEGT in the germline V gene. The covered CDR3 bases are TGTGCCAGCAGTGGCTACTCTGGGGCCAACGTC. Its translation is CASSGYSGANV. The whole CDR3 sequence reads CASSGYSGANVLTF.

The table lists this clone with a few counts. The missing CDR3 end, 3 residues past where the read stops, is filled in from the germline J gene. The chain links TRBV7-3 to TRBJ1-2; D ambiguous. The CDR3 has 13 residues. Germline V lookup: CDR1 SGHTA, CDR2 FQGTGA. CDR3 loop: CASSLTYTDTYTF. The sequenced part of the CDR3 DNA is TGTGCCAGCAGCTTAACGTACACAGATACC. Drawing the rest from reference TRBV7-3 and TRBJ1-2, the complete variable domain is GAGVSQTPSNKVTEKGKYVELRCDPISGHTALYWYRQSLGQGPEFLIYFQGTGAADDSGLPNDRFFAVRPEGSVSTLKIQRTERGDSAVYLCASSLTYTDTYTFGSGTRLTVV.

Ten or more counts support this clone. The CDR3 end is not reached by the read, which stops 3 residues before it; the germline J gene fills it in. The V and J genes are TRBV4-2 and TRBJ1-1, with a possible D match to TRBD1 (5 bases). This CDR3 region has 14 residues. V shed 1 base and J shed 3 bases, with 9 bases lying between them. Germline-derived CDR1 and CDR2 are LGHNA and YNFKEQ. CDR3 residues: CASSQGVGDTEAFF. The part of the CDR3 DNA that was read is TGTGCCAGCAGCCAAGGCGTAGGGGACACTGAA.

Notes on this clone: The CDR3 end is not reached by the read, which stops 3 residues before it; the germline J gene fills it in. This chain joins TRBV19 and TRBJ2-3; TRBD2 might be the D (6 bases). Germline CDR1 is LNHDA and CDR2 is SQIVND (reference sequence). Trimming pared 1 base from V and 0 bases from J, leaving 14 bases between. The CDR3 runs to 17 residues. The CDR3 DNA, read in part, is TGTGCCAGTAGTATAGTGCTCGGGGGTACTAGCACAGATACG. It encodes CASSIVLGGTSTDT. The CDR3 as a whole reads CASSIVLGGTSTDTQYF.

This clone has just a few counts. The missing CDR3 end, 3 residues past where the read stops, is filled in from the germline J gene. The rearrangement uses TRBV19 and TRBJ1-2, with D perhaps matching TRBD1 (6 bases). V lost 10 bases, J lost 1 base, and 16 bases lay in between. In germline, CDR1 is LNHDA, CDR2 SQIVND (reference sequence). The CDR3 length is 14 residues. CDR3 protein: CAIRRDKGNYGYTF. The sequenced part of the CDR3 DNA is TGTGCCATTCGCCGGGACAAGGGTAACTATGGC.

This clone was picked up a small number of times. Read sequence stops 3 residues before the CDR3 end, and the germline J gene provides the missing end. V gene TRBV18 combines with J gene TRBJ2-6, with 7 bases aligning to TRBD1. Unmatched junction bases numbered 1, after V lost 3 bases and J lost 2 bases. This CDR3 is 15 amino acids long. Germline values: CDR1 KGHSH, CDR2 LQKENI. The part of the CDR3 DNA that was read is TGTGCCAGCTCACCCGGGACAGCTGGGGCCAACGTC. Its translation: CASSPGTAGANV. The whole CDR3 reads CASSPGTAGANVLTF. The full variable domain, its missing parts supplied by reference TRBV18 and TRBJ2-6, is NAGVMQNPRHLVRRRGQEARLRCSPMKGHSHVYWYRQLPEEGLKFMVYLQKENIIDESGMPKERFSAEFPKEGPSILRIQQVVRGDSAAYFCASSPGTAGANVLTFGAGSRLTVL.

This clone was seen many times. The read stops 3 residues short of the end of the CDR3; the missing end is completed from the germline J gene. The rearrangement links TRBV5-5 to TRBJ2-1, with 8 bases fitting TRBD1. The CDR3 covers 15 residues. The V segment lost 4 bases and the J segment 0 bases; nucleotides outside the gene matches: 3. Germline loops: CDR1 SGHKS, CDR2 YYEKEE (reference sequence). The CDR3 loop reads CASSLGTGSYNEQFF. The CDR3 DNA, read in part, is TGTGCCAGCAGCCTCGGGACAGGCTCCTACAATGAG. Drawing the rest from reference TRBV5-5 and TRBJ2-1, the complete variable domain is DAGVTQSPTHLIKTRGQQVTLRCSPISGHKSVSWYQQVLGQGPQFIFQYYEKEERGRGNFPDRFSARQFPNYSSELNVNALLLGDSALYLCASSLGTGSYNEQFFGPGTRLTVL.

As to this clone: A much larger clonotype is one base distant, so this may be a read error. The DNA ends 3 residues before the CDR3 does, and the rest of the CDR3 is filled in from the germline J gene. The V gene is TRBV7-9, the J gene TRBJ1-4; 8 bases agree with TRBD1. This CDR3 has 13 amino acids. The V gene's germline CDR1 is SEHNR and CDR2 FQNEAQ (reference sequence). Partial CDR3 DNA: TGTGCCAGCGGCTTAGGGACAGGCGAAAAA. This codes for CASGLGTGEK. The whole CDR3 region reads CASGLGTGEKLFF.

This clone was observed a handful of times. CDR3 bases read: TGCAGTGCTAGAGATTCGGTGACCCGACAGGGGTTTCGCTATGGC. It is translated as CSARDSVTRQGFRYG. The whole CDR3 sequence reads CSARDSVTRQGFRYGYTF. The chain links TRBV20-1 to TRBJ1-2; 8 nucleotides match TRBD1. The CDR3 is cut off 3 residues early in the read; its end comes from the germline J gene. Germline CDR1 reads DFQATT; CDR2 reads SNEGSKA (reference sequence). The CDR3 covers 18 residues. V was clipped by 0 bases and J by 4 bases; unmatched bases: 16.

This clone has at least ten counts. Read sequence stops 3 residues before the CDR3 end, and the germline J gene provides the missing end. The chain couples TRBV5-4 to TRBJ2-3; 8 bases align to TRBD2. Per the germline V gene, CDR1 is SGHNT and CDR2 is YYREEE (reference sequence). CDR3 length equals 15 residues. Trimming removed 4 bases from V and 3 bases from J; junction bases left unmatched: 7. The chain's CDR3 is CASSESGSATDTQYF. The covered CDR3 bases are TGTGCCAGCAGCGAAAGCGGGAGCGCAACAGATACG.

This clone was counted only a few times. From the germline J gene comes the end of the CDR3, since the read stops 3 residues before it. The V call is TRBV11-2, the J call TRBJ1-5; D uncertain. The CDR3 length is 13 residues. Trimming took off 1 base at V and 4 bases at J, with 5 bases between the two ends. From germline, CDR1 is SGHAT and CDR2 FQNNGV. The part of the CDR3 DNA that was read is TGTGCCAGCAGCTTAGCAGAAAATCAGCCC. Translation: CASSLAENQP. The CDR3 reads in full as CASSLAENQPQHF.

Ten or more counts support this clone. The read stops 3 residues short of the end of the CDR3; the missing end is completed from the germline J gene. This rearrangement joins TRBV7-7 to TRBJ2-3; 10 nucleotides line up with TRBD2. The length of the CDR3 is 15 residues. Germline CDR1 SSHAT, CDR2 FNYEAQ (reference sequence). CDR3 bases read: TGTGCTACCGCACAGGGACTAGCGAGCACAGATACG. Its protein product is CATAQGLASTDT. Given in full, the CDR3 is CATAQGLASTDTQYF.

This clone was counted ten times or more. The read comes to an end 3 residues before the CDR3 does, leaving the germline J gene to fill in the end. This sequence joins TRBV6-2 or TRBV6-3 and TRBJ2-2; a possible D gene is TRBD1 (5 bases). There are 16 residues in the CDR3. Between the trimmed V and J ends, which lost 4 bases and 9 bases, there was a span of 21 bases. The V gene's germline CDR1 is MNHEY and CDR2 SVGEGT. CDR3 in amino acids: CASSSQGRYVFRELFF. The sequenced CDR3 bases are TGTGCCAGCAGTTCCCAGGGCCGATACGTTTTCCGGGAG.

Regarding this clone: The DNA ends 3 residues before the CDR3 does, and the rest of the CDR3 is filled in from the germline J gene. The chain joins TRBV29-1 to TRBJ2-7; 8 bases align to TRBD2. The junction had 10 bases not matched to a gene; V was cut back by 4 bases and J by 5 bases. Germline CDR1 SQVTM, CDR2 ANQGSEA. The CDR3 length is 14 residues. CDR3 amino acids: CSVVGQREKDEQYF. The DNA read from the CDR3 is TGCAGCGTTGTTGGGCAGCGGGAGAAGGACGAG.

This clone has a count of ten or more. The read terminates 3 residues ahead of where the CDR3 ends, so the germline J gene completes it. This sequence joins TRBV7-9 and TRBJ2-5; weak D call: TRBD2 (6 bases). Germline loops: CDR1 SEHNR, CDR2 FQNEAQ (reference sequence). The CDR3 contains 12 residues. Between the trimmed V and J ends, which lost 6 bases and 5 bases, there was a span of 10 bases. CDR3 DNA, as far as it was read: TGTGCCAGCAGGGACGCGGGGGAGACC. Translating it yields CASRDAGET. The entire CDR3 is CASRDAGETQYF.

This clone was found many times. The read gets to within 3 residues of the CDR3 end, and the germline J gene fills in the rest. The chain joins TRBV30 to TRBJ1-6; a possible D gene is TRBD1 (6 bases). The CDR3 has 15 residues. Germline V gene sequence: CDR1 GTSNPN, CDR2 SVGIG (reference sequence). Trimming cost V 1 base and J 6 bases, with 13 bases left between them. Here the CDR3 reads CAWSAGGAGNSPLHF. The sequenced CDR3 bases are TGTGCCTGGAGTGCTGGGGGGGCGGGTAATTCACCC.

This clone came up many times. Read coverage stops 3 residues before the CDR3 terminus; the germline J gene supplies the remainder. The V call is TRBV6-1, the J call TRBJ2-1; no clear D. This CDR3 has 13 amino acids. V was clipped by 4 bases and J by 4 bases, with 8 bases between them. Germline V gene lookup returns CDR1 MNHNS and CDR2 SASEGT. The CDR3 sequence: CASSVSTYNEQFF. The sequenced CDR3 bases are TGTGCCAGCAGTGTTTCGACTTACAATGAG.